The entry that follows covers one T cell receptor (beta chain) sequence. The antigen is unknown. This sample also contains other DNA sequences that code for the same CDR3. The data stem from a study of OX40 agonist ivuxolimab in advanced cancers. Study in general: Patients assigned to dose escalation were diagnosed with hepatocellular carcinoma, melanoma, renal cell or head and neck cancer. Three patients got partial responses; one had hepatocellular carcinoma and two had cutaneous melanoma.

V gave up 4 bases and J gave up 4 bases, with 9 bases separating them. This CDR3 spans 12 amino acids. The V gene's germline CDR1 is SGHNT and CDR2 YYREEE (reference sequence). Some clones are missing from TCRdb's copy, which holds only in-frame ones; the method was immunoSEQ multiplex PCR. Of almost 85,000 clones in the sample, roughly 89% were seen once. Whole-study results and caveats: Normalized expansion of T-cell clones was also low for some nonresponders.

This chain joins TRBV5-4 and TRBJ2-7; tentatively, D is TRBD1 (5 bases). Sample: CD4+ or CD8+ T cells sorted from blood, taken in a trial of the OX40 agonist ivuxolimab. The clonotype was recovered from an adult with an advanced solid tumor such as melanoma, head and neck, liver or kidney cancer. CDR3 amino acids: CASSLTDYEQYF. CDR3 coding DNA: TGTGCCAGCAGCCTGACAGATTACGAGCAGTACTTC.